The 14 T cell receptor beta chains presented below share a single source sample, sequenced in a study of beta chain features in type 1 diabetes. As every portion of the isolated RNA was reverse transcribed, the sequencing read expressed TCRB transcripts. TCRdb keeps only in-frame clones here, not all; method: immunoSEQ multiplex PCR. The data contain 140,000 or so clones, 10% of them seen just once; the ten biggest clones take up approximately 1.3%. Sequencing was carried out using naive CD4+ T cells from blood. The source of these receptors is a man aged 18 to 35 in good health.

This clone was seen a few times. This rearrangement joins TRBV10-3 to TRBJ1-1; D uncertain. The CDR3 consists of 14 residues. V was trimmed by 8 bases and J by 4 bases, leaving 17 bases between them. CDR1 is ENHRY and CDR2 is SYGVKD in the germline V gene. CDR3 bases: TGTGCCATCGCGAGGGCCCCCATGGGCACTGAAGCTTTCTTT. Translating gives CAIARAPMGTEAFF.

The rearrangement uses TRBV9 and TRBJ2-3; 10 bases are a match to TRBD2. With V trimmed by 0 bases and J by 6 bases, 13 bases remained unmatched. Germline assignment: CDR1 SGDLS and CDR2 YYNGEE. This CDR3 has 18 residues. The CDR3 spells CASSVEAGGHSRRDTQYF. As DNA, the CDR3 is TGTGCCAGCAGCGTAGAAGCGGGGGGGCATTCGAGACGGGATACGCAGTATTTT.

The chain employs TRBV7-8 and TRBJ1-2, with D tentatively TRBD1 (6 bases). The V and J ends lost 7 bases and 4 bases respectively, with 13 bases between them. Per the germline V gene, CDR1 is SGHVS and CDR2 is FQNEAQ. The CDR3 contains 13 residues. CDR3 protein: CASTRTGPYGYTF. For the CDR3, the DNA is TGTGCCAGCACCCGAACAGGGCCCTATGGCTACACCTTC.

Only a few counts were recorded for this clone. The gene calls are TRBV5-1 and TRBJ2-1, with TRBD2 matching 7 bases. V gave up 6 bases and J gave up 1 base; unmatched junction bases: 10. The CDR3 length is 16 residues. CDR1 is SGHRS and CDR2 is YFSETQ in the germline V gene. The CDR3 DNA follows: TGCGCCAGCATCGCAGGGTCGGGGGGTTCCTACAATGAGCAGTTCTTC. It encodes CASIAGSGGSYNEQFF. The full variable domain, its missing parts supplied by reference TRBV5-1 and TRBJ2-1, is KAGVTQTPRYLIKTRGQQVTLSCSPISGHRSVSWYQQTPGQGLQFLFEYFSETQRNKGNFPGRFSGRQFSNSRSEMNVSTLELGDSALYLCASIAGSGGSYNEQFFGPGTRLTVL.

This chain joins TRBV19 and TRBJ2-3, with 9 bases fitting TRBD2. V shed 5 bases, J shed 2 bases, and the junction held 11 bases outside the gene matches. This CDR3 spans 17 amino acids. Germline loops: CDR1 LNHDA, CDR2 SQIVND (reference sequence). The CDR3 loop reads CASSPLPTSGSTDTQYF. As DNA, the CDR3 is TGTGCCAGTAGTCCTCTCCCGACTAGCGGTTCCACAGATACGCAGTATTTT.

The genes are TRBV11-3 and TRBJ2-1; TRBD2 agrees at 11 bases. The ends lost 6 bases at V and 4 bases at J; junction bases unmatched: 5. Per the germline V gene, CDR1 is SGHNT and CDR2 is YENEEA. The CDR3 contains 15 residues. In nucleotides, the CDR3 is TGTGCCAGCAGTTCCGGGACTAGCGGTTACAATGAGCAGTTCTTC. Residues: CASSSGTSGYNEQFF.

This clone was seen only a few times. The chain employs TRBV4-1 and TRBJ1-5; D may be TRBD1 (5 bases). The CDR3 is made up of 14 amino acids. The V gene's germline CDR1 is MGHRA and CDR2 YSYEKL. The V end was cut by 0 bases, the J end by 4 bases, with 7 bases between. The CDR3, as DNA: TGCGCCAGCAGCCAAGAGGGGGGTAATCAGCCCCAGCATTTT. It encodes CASSQEGGNQPQHF.

As regards this clone: Other DNA sequences in the same sample also yield this CDR3. The rearrangement links TRBV28 to TRBJ1-6; 11 positions match TRBD1. The J segment lost 8 bases and the V segment lost 4 bases, leaving 1 base of the junction unmatched. This CDR3 comprises 14 residues. Germline-derived CDR1 and CDR2 are MDHEN and SYDVKM. The CDR3 protein is CASSSGQGDSPLHF. The CDR3 DNA reads TGTGCCAGCAGTTCGGGACAGGGGGATTCACCCCTCCACTTT.

In this sample, this clone turned up a few times. This rearrangement joins TRBV5-1 to TRBJ1-5; D possibly corresponds to TRBD1 (5 bases). V was trimmed by 1 base and J by 5 bases, leaving 7 bases between them. From germline, CDR1 is SGHRS and CDR2 YFSETQ. The CDR3 loop spans 13 amino acids. The CDR3 region is CASSLRGDQPQHF. The CDR3 nucleotides read TGCGCCAGCAGCTTGCGGGGGGATCAGCCCCAGCATTTT.

This clone has a handful of counts. V usage is TRBV11-2 and J usage is TRBJ1-3; 7 nucleotides match TRBD1. J gave up 3 bases and V 5 bases, and 7 bases lay outside the gene matches. The CDR3 runs to 15 residues. Germline assignment: CDR1 SGHAT and CDR2 FQNNGV. CDR3 residues: CASSILGQYGNTIYF. CDR3 coding DNA: TGTGCCAGCAGCATCCTGGGACAGTATGGAAACACCATATATTTT.

This clone has only a few counts. V and J are TRBV6-1 and TRBJ1-2, with D perhaps TRBD1 (5 bases). The V end lost 2 bases, the J end lost 9 bases, and 10 bases lay between the germline ends. The CDR3 is 12 residues long. Germline-derived CDR1 and CDR2 are MNHNS and SASEGT. The CDR3 nucleotides read TGTGCCAGCAGTGAACAACGGACAAGCTACACCTTC. Translated: CASSEQRTSYTF.

This clone was detected a few times. The genes are TRBV5-4 and TRBJ1-2; 12 nucleotides agree with TRBD1. CDR3 length equals 17 residues. The V segment lost 5 bases and the J segment 4 bases; nucleotides outside the gene matches: 12. Germline lookup yields CDR1 SGHNT and CDR2 YYREEE (reference sequence). This CDR3 reads CASSRNPGTGGGYGYTF. Here the CDR3 DNA reads TGTGCCAGCAGTCGGAATCCCGGGACAGGGGGCGGCTATGGCTACACCTTC.

V is TRBV7-2 and J is TRBJ2-3; 9 nucleotides align to TRBD2. The germline gives CDR1 SGHTA, CDR2 FQGNSA. The J segment lost 5 bases and the V segment lost 2 bases, leaving 8 bases of the junction unmatched. CDR3 size: 16 residues. CDR3: CASSLQAGGPVDTQYF. The CDR3 DNA is TGTGCCAGCAGCTTACAGGCGGGGGGGCCTGTAGATACGCAGTATTTT.

The chain couples TRBV7-2 to TRBJ2-7, with 13 bases fitting TRBD2. The CDR3 extends over 15 amino acids. CDR1 is SGHTA, CDR2 FQGNSA, per germline. V gave up 6 bases and J gave up 6 bases; unmatched junction bases: 8. The CDR3 loop reads CASRRLAGGASEQYF. The CDR3 bases are TGTGCCAGCAGGCGACTAGCGGGGGGAGCCTCCGAGCAGTACTTC.